These T cell receptor beta chains were read from a single sample in a study of monozygotic twins with inflammatory bowel disease. TCRdb reprocessed the 5' RACE reads, with one entry per CDR3 protein and no DNA. The table counts under 350,000 distinct CDR3 sequences; 5% to 6% lies in the top ten. Sequencing used blood. Receptors originate from a human donor with ulcerative colitis or Crohn's disease, or a healthy co-twin of an affected twin (not recorded which). CDR3s include the opening cysteine and the closing phenylalanine or tryptophan. Each record gives: V gene, J gene, CDR3 protein.

>TRBV28|TRBJ1-5
CASSLGQGAQPQHF
>TRBV12-3/TRBV12-4|TRBJ1-3
CASRHTNSGNTIYF
>TRBV18|TRBJ2-3
CASSRTGTGAVLRNTDTQYF
>TRBV20-1|TRBJ2-3
CSARWTSGRADTQYF
>TRBV9|TRBJ2-2
CASSVFDRTNTGELFF
>TRBV28|TRBJ2-7
CASSRQGGGYEQYF
>TRBV12-3/TRBV12-4|TRBJ2-5
CASSFWGAGETQYF
>TRBV7-2|TRBJ1-5
CASSSFRQGDQPQHF
>TRBV12-3/TRBV12-4|TRBJ2-7
CASSFVGRGGYEQYF
>TRBV27|TRBJ2-7
CASSFAITLEAERVKFHEQYF
>TRBV6-5|TRBJ2-5
CASRSTIETQYF
>TRBV12-3/TRBV12-4|TRBJ1-1
CASSQTFGTEAFF
>TRBV15|TRBJ2-7
CATSSKLAVDYEQYF
>TRBV28|TRBJ2-5
CASTSTGARVVRETQYF
>TRBV6-5|TRBJ2-1
CASSYGGGRYRNEQFF
>TRBV7-2|TRBJ2-7
CASSETGTGRYEQYF
>TRBV12-3/TRBV12-4|TRBJ1-5
CASSLASGHRQPQHF
>TRBV28|TRBJ1-6
CASSPRASPLHF
>TRBV7-2|TRBJ1-5
CASSYAVTQPQHF
>TRBV5-6|TRBJ2-7
CASTNKGGYEQYF
>TRBV7-2|TRBJ2-2
CASSTSTSGTGELFF
>TRBV5-5|TRBJ1-1
CASSLAVGGTTEAFF
>TRBV7-2|TRBJ1-5
CASSLAGGGTQPQHF
>TRBV5-5|TRBJ1-5
CASSLEGLNQPQHF
>TRBV4-1|TRBJ2-1
CASSRSGQGNPNSYNEQFF
>TRBV6-2/TRBV6-3|TRBJ1-1
CASSPGWEAFF
>TRBV20-1|TRBJ2-1
CSARGGSGSYNEQFF
>TRBV11-2|TRBJ2-7
CASSFGVHEQYF
>TRBV5-5|TRBJ2-6
CASSLTGDGANVLTF
>TRBV6-2/TRBV6-3|TRBJ2-7
CASSYAGTYEQYF
>TRBV28|TRBJ2-5
CASSWLVGSGDQETQYF
>TRBV10-3|TRBJ2-2
CAISDLAGESGELFF
>TRBV20-1|TRBJ2-1
CSARGDSAANEQFF
>TRBV3-1|TRBJ2-1
CASSQARPSGGLNEQFF
>TRBV28|TRBJ2-7
CASSFGGDYEQYF
>TRBV6-2/TRBV6-3|TRBJ2-1
CASSLPGLVFNEQFF
>TRBV11-2|TRBJ2-2
CASSNRRTANTGELFF
>TRBV7-6|TRBJ1-6
CASSLAGTGSSPLHF
>TRBV5-1|TRBJ2-1
CASGEYNEQFF
>TRBV12-3/TRBV12-4|TRBJ2-7
CASSFGAGGELAYEQYF
>TRBV20-1|TRBJ2-1
CSAGRGSYNEQFF
>TRBV6-2/TRBV6-3|TRBJ2-5
CASRPPGLAEETQYF
>TRBV7-2|TRBJ1-5
CASSLGGAGQPQHF
>TRBV18|TRBJ2-3
CASSRADVLYF
>TRBV19|TRBJ2-3
CASSIRRGSTDTQYF
>TRBV6-1|TRBJ2-6
CASSRDRSGANVLTF
>TRBV6-1|TRBJ1-1
CASSQRTGNTEAFF
>TRBV7-2|TRBJ2-2
CASSFVGELFF
>TRBV7-2|TRBJ2-7
CASSPTWGSYEQYF
>TRBV15|TRBJ2-1
CATSREPPGSSYNEQFF
>TRBV12-3/TRBV12-4|TRBJ2-3
CASSWTETDTQYF
>TRBV5-1|TRBJ2-7
CASSLQNGLTYEQYF
>TRBV5-4|TRBJ1-1
CASSLISTEAFF
>TRBV5-1|TRBJ2-7
CASSLVTGTGGYEQYF
>TRBV7-2|TRBJ2-3
CASSLAREFKDTQYF
>TRBV28|TRBJ2-7
CASSLRSRDNDEQYF
>TRBV12-3/TRBV12-4|TRBJ2-7
CASSQDYYHPYEQYF